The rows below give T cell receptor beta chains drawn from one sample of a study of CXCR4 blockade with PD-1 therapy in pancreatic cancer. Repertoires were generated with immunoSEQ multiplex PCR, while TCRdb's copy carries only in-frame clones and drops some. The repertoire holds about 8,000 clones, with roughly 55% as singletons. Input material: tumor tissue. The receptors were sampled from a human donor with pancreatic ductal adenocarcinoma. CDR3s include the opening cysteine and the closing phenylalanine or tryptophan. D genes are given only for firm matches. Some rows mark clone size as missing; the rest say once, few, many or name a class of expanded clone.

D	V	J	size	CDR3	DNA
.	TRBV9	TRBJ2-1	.	CASSAGFDEQFF	TGTGCCAGCAGCGCCGGATTCGATGAGCAGTTCTTC
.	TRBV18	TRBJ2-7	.	CASSPGQSSYEQYF	TGTGCCAGCTCACCTGGGCAGAGCTCCTACGAGCAGTACTTC
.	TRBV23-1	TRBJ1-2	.	CASSQPGTAVHYGYTF	TGCGCCAGCAGTCAACCGGGGACTGCCGTACACTATGGCTACACCTTC
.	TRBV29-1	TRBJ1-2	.	CSVEADDRNYGYTF	TGCAGCGTTGAAGCAGACGACAGGAACTATGGCTACACCTTC
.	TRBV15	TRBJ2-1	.	CATSRGVGALDEQFF	TGTGCCACCAGCAGAGGAGTTGGGGCGCTGGATGAGCAGTTCTTC
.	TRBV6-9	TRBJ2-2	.	CASSVGYTGELFF	TGTGCCAGCAGTGTTGGCTACACCGGGGAGCTGTTTTTT
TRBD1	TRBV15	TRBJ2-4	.	CATSRVQGADAKNIQYF	TGTGCCACCAGCAGGGTACAGGGGGCCGACGCCAAAAACATTCAGTACTTC
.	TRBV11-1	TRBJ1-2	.	CASSSSGAAYGYTF	TGTGCCAGCAGCTCCTCGGGGGCGGCCTATGGCTACACCTTC
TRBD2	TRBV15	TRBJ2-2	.	CATTATSPNTGELFF	TGTGCCACCACCGCGACTAGCCCGAACACCGGGGAGCTGTTTTTT
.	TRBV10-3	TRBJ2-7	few	CTSGPGRFKQYF	TGTACCAGCGGGCCGGGGCGATTCAAGCAGTACTTC
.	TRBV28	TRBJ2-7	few	CASSFGARSYEQYF	TGTGCCAGCAGTTTCGGGGCCCGCTCCTACGAGCAGTACTTC
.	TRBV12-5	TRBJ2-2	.	CASGAYDTSTNTGELFF	TGTGCTAGTGGGGCCTACGACACGTCCACGAACACCGGGGAGCTGTTTTTT
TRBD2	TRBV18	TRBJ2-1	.	CASSLGTNNEQFF	TGTGCCAGCTCACTCGGGACTAACAATGAGCAGTTCTTC
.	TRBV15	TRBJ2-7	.	CAARGGGLSTGGPPLGYEQYF	TGTGCCGCACGGGGAGGTGGCTTGTCGACAGGAGGCCCTCCCCTGGGGTACGAGCAGTACTTC
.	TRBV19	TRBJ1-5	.	CASSGTTLNQPQHF	TGTGCCAGTAGTGGGACTACCTTAAATCAGCCCCAGCATTTT
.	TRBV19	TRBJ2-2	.	CASSRQGGNTGELFF	TGTGCCAGTAGTCGACAGGGAGGGAACACCGGGGAGCTGTTTTTT
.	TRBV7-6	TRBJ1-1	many	CASSFGLGGLYTEAFF	TGTGCCAGCAGCTTTGGGTTAGGGGGTTTGTACACTGAAGCTTTCTTT
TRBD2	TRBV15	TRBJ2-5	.	CATSRGSGREEIQYF	TGTGCCACCAGCAGAGGTAGCGGGAGGGAGGAGATCCAGTACTTC
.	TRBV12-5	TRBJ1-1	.	CATSGTRGTEAFF	TGTGCCACCTCCGGGACGCGAGGAACTGAAGCTTTCTTT
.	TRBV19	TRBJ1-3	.	CASSIDDTIYF	TGTGCCAGTAGTATAGACGACACCATATATTTT
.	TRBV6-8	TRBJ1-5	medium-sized	CASGLYSNQPQHF	TGTGCCAGCGGGTTGTATAGCAATCAGCCCCAGCATTTT
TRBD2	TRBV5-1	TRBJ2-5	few	CASSSGGRWETQYF	TGCGCCAGCAGCTCCGGGGGGAGGTGGGAGACCCAGTACTTC
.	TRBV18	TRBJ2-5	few	CASSPLGETQYF	TGTGCCAGCTCACCACTGGGAGAGACCCAGTACTTC
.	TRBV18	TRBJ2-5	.	CASSPKPWRETQYF	TGTGCCAGCTCACCCAAACCATGGCGGGAGACCCAGTACTTC
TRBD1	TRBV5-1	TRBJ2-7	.	CASSSLPGQGYEQYF	TGCGCCAGCAGCTCTTTGCCGGGACAGGGGTACGAGCAGTACTTC
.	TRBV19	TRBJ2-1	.	CASSIPGSIEQFF	TGTGCCAGTAGTATTCCGGGGTCTATTGAGCAGTTCTTC
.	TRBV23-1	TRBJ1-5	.	CASTRTGRLAPNQPQHF	TGCGCCAGCACTCGTACGGGACGACTCGCTCCGAATCAGCCCCAGCATTTT
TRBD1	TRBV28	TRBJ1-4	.	CASSLEGQGLEKLFF	TGTGCCAGCAGTTTAGAGGGACAGGGCCTGGAAAAACTGTTTTTT
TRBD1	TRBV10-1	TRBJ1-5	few	CASSDKTGGLDQPQHF	TGCGCCAGCAGTGACAAAACAGGGGGATTGGATCAGCCCCAGCATTTT
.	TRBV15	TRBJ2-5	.	CATSRGGDEETQYF	TGTGCCACCAGCAGAGGAGGGGATGAAGAGACCCAGTACTTC
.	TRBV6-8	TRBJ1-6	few	CASSSYWRGNNSPLHF	TGTGCCAGCAGTTCCTATTGGCGGGGGAATAATTCACCCCTCCACTTT
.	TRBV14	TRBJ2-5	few	CASSQAYPPLVDQETQYF	TGTGCCAGCAGCCAAGCTTATCCCCCACTCGTCGATCAAGAGACCCAGTACTTC
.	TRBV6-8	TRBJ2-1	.	CASSYEGSSYNEQFF	TGTGCCAGCAGTTACGAAGGCAGCTCCTACAATGAGCAGTTCTTC
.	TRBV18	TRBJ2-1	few	CASSPLTTGSNEQFF	TGTGCCAGCTCACCACTTACGACAGGTTCCAATGAGCAGTTCTTC
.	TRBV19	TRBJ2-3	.	CASSLGRGRTNTQYF	TGTGCCAGTAGCCTTGGGCGGGGGCGCACAAATACGCAGTATTTT
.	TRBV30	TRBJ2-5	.	CAWSSRGETQYF	TGTGCCTGGAGTAGCAGGGGAGAGACCCAGTACTTC
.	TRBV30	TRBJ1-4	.	CAWSHNNPPEKLFF	TGTGCCTGGAGCCACAACAATCCGCCTGAAAAACTGTTTTTT
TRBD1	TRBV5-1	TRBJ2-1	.	CASSLRDSSYNEQFF	TGCGCCAGCAGCTTAAGGGACAGCTCCTACAATGAGCAGTTCTTC
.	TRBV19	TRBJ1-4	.	CASSMVDTNEKLFF	TGTGCCAGTAGTATGGTGGACACTAATGAAAAACTGTTTTTT
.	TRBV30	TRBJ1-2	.	CARWRGATPNYGYTF	TGTGCCCGTTGGCGGGGGGCCACTCCTAACTATGGCTACACCTTC
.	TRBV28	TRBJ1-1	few	CARGILETNTEAFF	TGTGCGCGGGGGATCTTGGAGACGAACACTGAAGCTTTCTTT
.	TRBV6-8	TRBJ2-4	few	CAIRDGSSLENIQYF	TGTGCCATCAGGGACGGTAGTAGCCTCGAAAACATTCAGTACTTC
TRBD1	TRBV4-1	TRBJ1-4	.	CASSRTGTAKLFF	TGCGCCAGCAGCCGAACGGGGACAGCAAAACTGTTTTTT
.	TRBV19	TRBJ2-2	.	CASSTRQPNTGELFF	TGTGCCAGTAGTACGAGACAGCCCAACACCGGGGAGCTGTTTTTT
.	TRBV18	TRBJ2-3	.	CASSPDTDTQYF	TGTGCCAGCTCACCGGACACAGATACGCAGTATTTT
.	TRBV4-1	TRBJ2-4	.	CASSQSENIQYF	TGCGCCAGCAGCCAGAGCGAAAACATTCAGTACTTC
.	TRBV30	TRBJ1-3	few	CAWNRVAGNTIYF	TGTGCCTGGAACAGGGTGGCCGGAAACACCATATATTTT
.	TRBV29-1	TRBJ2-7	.	CSVEGTVPGEQYF	TGCAGCGTTGAAGGGACGGTCCCTGGCGAGCAGTACTTC
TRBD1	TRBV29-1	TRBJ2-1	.	CSVVVPLVGDRARNEQFF	TGCAGCGTTGTAGTACCCCTAGTTGGGGACAGGGCGAGGAATGAGCAGTTCTTC
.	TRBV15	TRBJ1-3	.	CATSRGSTSGNTIYF	TGTGCCACCAGCAGAGGATCCACCTCTGGAAACACCATATATTTT
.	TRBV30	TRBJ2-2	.	CAWTGVYTGELFF	TGTGCCTGGACAGGGGTTTACACCGGGGAGCTGTTTTTT
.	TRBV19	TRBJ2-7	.	CASSIAGREPLYEQYF	TGTGCCAGTAGTATTGCGGGAAGGGAACCCCTCTACGAGCAGTACTTC
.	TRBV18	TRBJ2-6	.	CASSRGSGANVLTF	TGTGCCAGCTCACGGGGTTCTGGGGCCAACGTCCTGACTTTC
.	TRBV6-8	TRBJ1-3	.	CASSSGTVSSGNTIYF	TGTGCCAGCAGTTCCGGGACCGTAAGCTCTGGAAACACCATATATTTT